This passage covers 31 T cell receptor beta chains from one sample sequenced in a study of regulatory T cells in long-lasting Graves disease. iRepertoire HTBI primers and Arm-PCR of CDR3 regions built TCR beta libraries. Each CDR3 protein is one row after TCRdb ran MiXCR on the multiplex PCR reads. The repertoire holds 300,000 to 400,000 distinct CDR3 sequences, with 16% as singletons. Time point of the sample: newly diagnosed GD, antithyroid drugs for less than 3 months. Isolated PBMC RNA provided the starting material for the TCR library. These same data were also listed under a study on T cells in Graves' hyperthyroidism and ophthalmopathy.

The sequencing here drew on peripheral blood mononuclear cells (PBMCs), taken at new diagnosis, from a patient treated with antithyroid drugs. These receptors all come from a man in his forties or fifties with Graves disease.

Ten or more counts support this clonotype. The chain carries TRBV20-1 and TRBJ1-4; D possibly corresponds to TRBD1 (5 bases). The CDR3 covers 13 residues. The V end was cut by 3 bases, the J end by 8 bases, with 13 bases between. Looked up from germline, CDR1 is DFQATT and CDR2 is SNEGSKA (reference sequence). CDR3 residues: CSASQAGREKLFF. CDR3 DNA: TGCAGTGCTAGTCAGGCAGGGCGGGAAAAACTGTTTTTT.

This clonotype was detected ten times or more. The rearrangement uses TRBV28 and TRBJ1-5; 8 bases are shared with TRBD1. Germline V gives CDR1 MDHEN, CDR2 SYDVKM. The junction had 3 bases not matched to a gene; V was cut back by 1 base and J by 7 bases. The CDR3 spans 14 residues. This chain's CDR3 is CASSLSGQAQPQHF. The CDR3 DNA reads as TGTGCCAGCAGTTTATCGGGACAGGCCCAGCCCCAGCATTTT.

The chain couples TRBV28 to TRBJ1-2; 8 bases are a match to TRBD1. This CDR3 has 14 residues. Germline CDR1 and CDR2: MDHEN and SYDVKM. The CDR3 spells CVGSRTGWDYGYTF. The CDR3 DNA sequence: TGTGTCGGATCCAGGACAGGGTGGGACTATGGCTACACCTTC.

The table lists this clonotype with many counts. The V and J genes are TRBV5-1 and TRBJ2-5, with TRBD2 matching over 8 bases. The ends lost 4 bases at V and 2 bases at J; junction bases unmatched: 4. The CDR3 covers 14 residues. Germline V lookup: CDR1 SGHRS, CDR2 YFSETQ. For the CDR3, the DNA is TGCGCCAGCAGCCGGTTAGCGGGGCAAGAGACCCAGTACTTC. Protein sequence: CASSRLAGQETQYF.

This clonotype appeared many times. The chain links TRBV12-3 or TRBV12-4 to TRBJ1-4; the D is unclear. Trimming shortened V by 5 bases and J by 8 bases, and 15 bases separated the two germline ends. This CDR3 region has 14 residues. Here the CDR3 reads CASSRDSLAEKLFF. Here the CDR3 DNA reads TGTGCCAGCAGTCGAGATAGTTTGGCAGAAAAACTGTTTTTT.

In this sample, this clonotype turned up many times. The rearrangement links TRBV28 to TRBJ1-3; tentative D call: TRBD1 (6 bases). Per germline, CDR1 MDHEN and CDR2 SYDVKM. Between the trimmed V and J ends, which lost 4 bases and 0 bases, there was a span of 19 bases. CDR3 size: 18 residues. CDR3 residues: CASSSYPYRENSGNTIYF. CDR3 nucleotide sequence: TGTGCCAGCAGTTCGTACCCATACAGGGAAAACTCTGGAAACACCATATATTTT.

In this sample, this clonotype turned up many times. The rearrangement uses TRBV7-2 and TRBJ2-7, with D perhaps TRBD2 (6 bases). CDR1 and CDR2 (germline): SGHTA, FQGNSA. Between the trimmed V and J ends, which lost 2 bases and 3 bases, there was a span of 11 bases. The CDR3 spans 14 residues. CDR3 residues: CASSLTRDVYEQYF. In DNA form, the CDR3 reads TGTGCCAGCAGCTTAACGCGGGACGTCTACGAGCAGTACTTC.

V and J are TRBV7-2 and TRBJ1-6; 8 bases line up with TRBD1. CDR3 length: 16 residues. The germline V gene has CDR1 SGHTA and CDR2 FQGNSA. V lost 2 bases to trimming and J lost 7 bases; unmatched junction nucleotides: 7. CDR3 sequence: CASSLYRTGKNSPLHF. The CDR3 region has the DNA TGTGCCAGCAGCTTATACCGGACAGGGAAGAATTCACCCCTCCACTTT.

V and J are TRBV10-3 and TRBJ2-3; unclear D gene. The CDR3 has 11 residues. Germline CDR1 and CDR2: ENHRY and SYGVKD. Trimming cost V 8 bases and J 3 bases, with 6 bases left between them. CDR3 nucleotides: TGTGCCATCGGTGCGACAGATACGCAGTATTTT. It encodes CAIGATDTQYF.

The CDR3 DNA reads as TGCGCCAGCAGGCTTCACGCGGGTTCTGAAGCTTTCTTT. Translation: CASRLHAGSEAFF. The chain recombines TRBV4-1 with TRBJ1-1; no definite D call. V shed 6 bases and J shed 6 bases, with 14 bases lying between them. This CDR3 is 13 amino acids long. Germline V lookup: CDR1 MGHRA, CDR2 YSYEKL.

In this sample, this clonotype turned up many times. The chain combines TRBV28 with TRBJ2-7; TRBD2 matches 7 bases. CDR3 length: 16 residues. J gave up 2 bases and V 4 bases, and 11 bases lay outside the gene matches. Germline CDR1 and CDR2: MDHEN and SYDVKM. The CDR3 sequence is CASSSTSGRVPYEQYF. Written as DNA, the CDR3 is TGTGCCAGCAGTTCGACCTCGGGGAGGGTACCCTACGAGCAGTACTTC.

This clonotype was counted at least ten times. The CDR3 is CASSHGGPDTEAFF. As DNA, the CDR3 is TGTGCCAGCAGCCATGGGGGGCCGGACACTGAAGCTTTCTTT. This chain uses TRBV3-1 with TRBJ1-1; D perhaps matches TRBD1 (6 bases). Germline loops: CDR1 LGHDT, CDR2 YNNKEL (reference sequence). The V and J ends lost 3 bases and 3 bases respectively, with 11 bases between them. The CDR3 is 14 residues long.

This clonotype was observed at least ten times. The CDR3 is CAIGTQGPYNEQFF. The CDR3 bases are TGTGCCATCGGGACTCAGGGGCCCTACAATGAGCAGTTCTTC. The chain links TRBV2 to TRBJ2-1, with D perhaps assigned TRBD1 or TRBD2 (6 bases each). With 10 bases removed from V and 2 bases from J, the gap between germline ends came to 15 bases. The CDR3 is 14 residues long. Germline assignment: CDR1 SNHLY and CDR2 FYNNEI.

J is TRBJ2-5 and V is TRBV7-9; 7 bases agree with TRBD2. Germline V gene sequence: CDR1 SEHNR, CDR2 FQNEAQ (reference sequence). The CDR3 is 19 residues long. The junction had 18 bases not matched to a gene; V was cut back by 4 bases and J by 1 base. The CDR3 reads CASSSGWSGDFRFQETQYF. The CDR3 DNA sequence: TGTGCCAGCAGCTCAGGATGGAGCGGGGACTTTCGCTTCCAAGAGACCCAGTACTTC.

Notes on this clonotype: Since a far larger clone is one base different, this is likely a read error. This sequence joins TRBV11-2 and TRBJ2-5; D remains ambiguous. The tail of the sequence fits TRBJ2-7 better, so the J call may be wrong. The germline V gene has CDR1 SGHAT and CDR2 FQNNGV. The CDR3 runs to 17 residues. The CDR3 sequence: CASSSEPTGLRRCEQYF. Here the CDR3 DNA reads TGTGCCAGCAGCTCGGAACCGACGGGCCTTCGCCGCTGCGAGCAGTACTTC.

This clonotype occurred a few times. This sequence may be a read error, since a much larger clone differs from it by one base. CDR3 in DNA: TGTGCCAGTACTTTGTCGGGAACGAACACTGAAGCTTTCTTT. Translation gives CASTLSGTNTEAFF. The chain links TRBV18 to TRBJ1-1; D is undetermined. Between the trimmed V and J ends, which lost 9 bases and 1 base, there was a span of 15 bases. The length of the CDR3 is 14 residues. Germline CDR1 reads KGHSH; CDR2 reads LQKENI.

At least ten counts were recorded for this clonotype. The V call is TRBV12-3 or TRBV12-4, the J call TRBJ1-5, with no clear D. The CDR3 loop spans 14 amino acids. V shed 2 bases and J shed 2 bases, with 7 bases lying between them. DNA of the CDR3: TGTGCCAGCAGTTTAATGGATGGCAATCAGCCCCAGCATTTT. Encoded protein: CASSLMDGNQPQHF.

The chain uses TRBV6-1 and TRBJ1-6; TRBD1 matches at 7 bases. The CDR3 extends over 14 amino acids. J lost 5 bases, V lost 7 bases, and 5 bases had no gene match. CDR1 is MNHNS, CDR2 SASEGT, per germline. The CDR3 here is CASTNRGHNSPLHF. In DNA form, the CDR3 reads TGTGCCAGCACAAACAGGGGACATAATTCACCCCTCCACTTT.

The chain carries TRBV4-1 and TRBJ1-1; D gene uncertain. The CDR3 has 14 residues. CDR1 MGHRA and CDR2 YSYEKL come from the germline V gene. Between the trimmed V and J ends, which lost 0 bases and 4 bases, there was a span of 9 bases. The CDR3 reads CASSQDPRSTEAFF. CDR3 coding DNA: TGCGCCAGCAGCCAAGACCCCCGTTCCACTGAAGCTTTCTTT.

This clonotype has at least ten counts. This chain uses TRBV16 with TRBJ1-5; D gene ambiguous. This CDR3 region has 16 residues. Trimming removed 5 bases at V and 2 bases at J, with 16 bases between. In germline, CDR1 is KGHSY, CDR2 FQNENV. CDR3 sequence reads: CASSASWKGRNQPQHF. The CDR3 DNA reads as TGTGCCAGCAGCGCATCTTGGAAAGGGCGCAATCAGCCCCAGCATTTT.

CDR3: CASSPDGRWPQYF. The CDR3 region has the DNA TGTGCCAGCTCACCTGATGGCCGGTGGCCCCAGTACTTC. The V gene is TRBV18, the J gene TRBJ2-7; no clear D gene. In germline, CDR1 is KGHSH, CDR2 LQKENI. The CDR3 extends over 13 amino acids. The germline V and J ends were trimmed by 3 bases and 10 bases, with 16 bases remaining between them.

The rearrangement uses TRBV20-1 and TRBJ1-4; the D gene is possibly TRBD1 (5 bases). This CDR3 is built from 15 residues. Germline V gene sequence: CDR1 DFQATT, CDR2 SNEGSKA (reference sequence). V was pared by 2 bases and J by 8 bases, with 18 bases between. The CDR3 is CSARTGSLGGEKLFF. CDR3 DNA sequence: TGCAGTGCTAGAACAGGTTCTCTTGGTGGGGAAAAACTGTTTTTT.

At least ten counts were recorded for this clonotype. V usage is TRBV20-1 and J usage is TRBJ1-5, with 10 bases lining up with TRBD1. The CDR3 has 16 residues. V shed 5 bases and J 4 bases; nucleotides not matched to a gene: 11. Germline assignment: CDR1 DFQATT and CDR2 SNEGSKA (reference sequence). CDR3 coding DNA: TGCAGTGCTGTCCGTGGGGACAGGGGATCAAATCAGCCCCAGCATTTT. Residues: CSAVRGDRGSNQPQHF.

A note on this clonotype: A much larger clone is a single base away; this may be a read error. For the CDR3, the DNA is TGTGCCGGCAGTTCCATAGGACAGGGTAGCAATCAGCCCCAGCATTTT. Translation: CAGSSIGQGSNQPQHF. V gene TRBV27 combines with J gene TRBJ1-5; 8 bases map to TRBD1. CDR1 MNHEY and CDR2 SMNVEV come from the germline V gene (reference sequence). The CDR3 extends over 16 amino acids.

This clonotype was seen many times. As DNA, the CDR3 is TGCGCCAGCAGCCAAGACAAGGCTTTCGGGGCTTTGCTGAATTCACCCCTCCACTTT. This encodes CASSQDKAFGALLNSPLHF. The chain carries TRBV4-1 and TRBJ1-6, with a tentative D call TRBD1 (5 bases). CDR1 MGHRA and CDR2 YSYEKL come from the germline V gene. CDR3 size: 19 residues. V lost 0 bases, J lost 7 bases, and 22 bases lay in between.

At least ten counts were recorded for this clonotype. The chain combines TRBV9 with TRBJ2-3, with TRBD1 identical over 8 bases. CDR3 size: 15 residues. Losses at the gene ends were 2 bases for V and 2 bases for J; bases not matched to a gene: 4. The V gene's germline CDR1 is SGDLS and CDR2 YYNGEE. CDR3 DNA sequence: TGTGCCAGCAGCGTCCGGGACAGGTACACAGATACGCAGTATTTT. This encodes CASSVRDRYTDTQYF. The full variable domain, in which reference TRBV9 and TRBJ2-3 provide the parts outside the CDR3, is DSGVTQTPKHLITATGQRVTLRCSPRSGDLSVYWYQQSLDQGLQFLIQYYNGEERAKGNILERFSAQQFPDLHSELNLSSLELGDSALYFCASSVRDRYTDTQYFGPGTRLTVL.

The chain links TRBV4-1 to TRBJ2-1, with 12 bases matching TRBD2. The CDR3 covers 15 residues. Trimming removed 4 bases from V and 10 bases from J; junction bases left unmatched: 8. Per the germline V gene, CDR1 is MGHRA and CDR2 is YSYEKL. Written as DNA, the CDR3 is TGCGCCAGCAGCCCACTAGCGGGGGGCCGGGCGGAGCAGTTCTTC. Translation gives CASSPLAGGRAEQFF.

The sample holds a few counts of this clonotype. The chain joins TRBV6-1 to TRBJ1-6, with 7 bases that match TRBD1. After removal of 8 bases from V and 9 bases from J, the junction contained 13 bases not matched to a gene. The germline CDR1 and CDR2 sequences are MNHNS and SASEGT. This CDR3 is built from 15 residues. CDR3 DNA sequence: TGTGCCAGCGAAAACCACAGGGGCCGATTTTCACCCCTCCACTTT. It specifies CASENHRGRFSPLHF.

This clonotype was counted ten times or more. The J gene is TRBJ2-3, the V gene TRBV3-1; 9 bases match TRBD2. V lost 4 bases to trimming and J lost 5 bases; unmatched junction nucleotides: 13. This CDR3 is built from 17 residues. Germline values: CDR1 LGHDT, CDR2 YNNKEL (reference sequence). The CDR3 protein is CASSPKRGRGGVDTQYF. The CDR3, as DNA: TGTGCCAGCAGCCCGAAACGAGGGCGGGGGGGCGTAGATACGCAGTATTTT.

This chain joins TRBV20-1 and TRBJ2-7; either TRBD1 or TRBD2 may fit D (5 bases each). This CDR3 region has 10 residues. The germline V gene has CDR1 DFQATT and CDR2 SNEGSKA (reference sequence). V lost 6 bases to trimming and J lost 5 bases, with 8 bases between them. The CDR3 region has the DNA TGCAGTGCCGGGACCGACGAGCAGTACTTC. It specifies CSAGTDEQYF.

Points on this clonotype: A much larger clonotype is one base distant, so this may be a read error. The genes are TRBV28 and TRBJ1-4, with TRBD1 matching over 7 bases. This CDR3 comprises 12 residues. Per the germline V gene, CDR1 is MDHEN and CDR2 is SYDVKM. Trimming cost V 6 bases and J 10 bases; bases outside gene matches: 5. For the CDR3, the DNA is TGTGCCAGCAGGACCGCAGGGGGAAAACTGTTTTTT. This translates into CASRTAGGKLFF.